This record concerns one TCR beta chain sequence. This record belongs to a study of cytomegalovirus exposure and HLA in healthy donors. Use of 60 Vbeta and 13 Jbeta primers characterized the PCR. Only in-frame clones appear in the TCRdb table, and some are missing; sequencing was by immunoSEQ multiplex PCR. Among about 220,000 clones listed, 70% to 80% were seen once. The junction had 5 bases not matched to a gene; V was cut back by 7 bases and J by 3 bases. This CDR3 is 14 amino acids long. The germline gives CDR1 SNHLY, CDR2 FYNNEI. Sequences were obtained from PBMCs. This receptor was identified in a woman aged 25 to 39 in good health and CMV-seronegative. The chain combines TRBV2 with TRBJ1-4; 7 positions agree with TRBD1. In DNA, the CDR3 is TGTGCCAGCAATGAGGGACAGCCTAATGAAAAACTGTTTTTT. This encodes CASNEGQPNEKLFF.